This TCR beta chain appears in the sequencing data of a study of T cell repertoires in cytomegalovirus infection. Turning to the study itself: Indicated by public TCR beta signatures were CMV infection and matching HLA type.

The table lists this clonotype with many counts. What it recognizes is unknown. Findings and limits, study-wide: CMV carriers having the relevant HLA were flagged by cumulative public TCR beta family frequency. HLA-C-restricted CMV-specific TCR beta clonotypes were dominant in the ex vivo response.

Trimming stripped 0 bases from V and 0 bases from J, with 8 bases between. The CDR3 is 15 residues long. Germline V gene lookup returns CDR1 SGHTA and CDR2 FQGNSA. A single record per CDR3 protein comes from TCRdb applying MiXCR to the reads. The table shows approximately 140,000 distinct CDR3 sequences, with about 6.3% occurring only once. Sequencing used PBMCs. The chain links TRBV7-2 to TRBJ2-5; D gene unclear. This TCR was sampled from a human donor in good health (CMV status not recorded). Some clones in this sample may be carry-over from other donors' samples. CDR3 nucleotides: TGTGCCAGCAGCTTAGCAGGACGGAACCAAGAGACCCAGTACTTC. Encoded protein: CASSLAGRNQETQYF.